Listed here are 24 T cell receptor beta chains from one sample, sequenced in a study of T-cell reconstitution after alpha-beta-depleted transplantation in children. During its preparation, the TCRbeta library received unique molecular identifiers. TCRdb re-called the PCR reads with MiXCR, one entry per CDR3 protein. The repertoire has about 400,000 distinct CDR3 sequences, approximately 20% of them found once; the top ten carry around 4%. The material sequenced was PBMCs from the stem cell graft donor, taken from the stem cell graft. The source of these receptors is a human donor who donated a stem cell graft to a child with acute myeloid leukemia.

This clonotype was recorded many times. The chain uses TRBV5-1 and TRBJ2-5; no firm D call. From germline, CDR1 is SGHRS and CDR2 YFSETQ. Trimming took 1 base from V and 5 from J, leaving 9 bases between them. This CDR3 contains 13 residues. The CDR3 nucleotides are TGCGCCAGCAGCTTGTCTGGCGAGGAGACCCAGTACTTC. Residues: CASSLSGEETQYF.

As regards this clonotype: A read error may explain this, as a much larger clone is one base away. In this CDR3 the conserved last residue, phenylalanine or tryptophan, is missing, so a read error is likely. The rearrangement links TRBV7-2 to TRBJ1-2; D call uncertain. The germline CDR1 and CDR2 sequences are SGHTA and FQGNSA. The V and J ends lost 5 bases and 4 bases respectively, with 8 bases between them. The length of the CDR3 is 12 residues. Written as DNA, the CDR3 is TGTGCCAGCAGCCAGTCGGCCTATGGCTACACCTCC. This codes for CASSQSAYGYTS.

This clonotype was seen at least ten times. The chain carries TRBV20-1 and TRBJ2-3; the D call may be TRBD1 or TRBD2 (5 bases each). The CDR3 is 16 residues long. The germline V gene encodes CDR1 DFQATT and CDR2 SNEGSKA (reference sequence). The V end was cut by 0 bases, the J end by 0 bases, with 13 bases between. This chain's CDR3 is CSARDRYGASTDTQYF. In DNA form, the CDR3 reads TGCAGTGCTAGAGATCGGTACGGGGCCAGCACAGATACGCAGTATTTT.

The chain carries TRBV12-3 or TRBV12-4 and TRBJ1-1, with 9 nucleotides matching TRBD1. The CDR3 is 15 amino acids. V lost 8 bases to trimming and J lost 0 bases; unmatched junction nucleotides: 7. CDR3 coding DNA: TGTGCCAGCCGATTACAGGGGGCGATGAACACTGAAGCTTTCTTT. This sequence encodes CASRLQGAMNTEAFF.

The genes are TRBV5-1 and TRBJ2-7, with D tentatively TRBD1 or TRBD2 (5 bases each). Germline CDR1 is SGHRS and CDR2 is YFSETQ. CDR3 length: 14 residues. V lost 0 bases to trimming and J lost 6 bases, with 13 bases between them. The CDR3 coding sequence is TGCGCCAGCAGCTTGGGATCCGCAGGGAGCGAGCAGTACTTC. The encoded protein is CASSLGSAGSEQYF.

The rearrangement joins TRBV11-2 to TRBJ2-7; 13 nucleotides match TRBD2. The junction had 8 bases not matched to a gene; V was cut back by 3 bases and J by 0 bases. The CDR3 extends over 18 amino acids. Germline V gene sequence: CDR1 SGHAT, CDR2 FQNNGV. CDR3 nucleotides: TGTGCCAGCAGCTTGGTTACTAGCGGGAGGGCCTCCTCCTACGAGCAGTACTTC. This encodes CASSLVTSGRASSYEQYF.

This clonotype was observed at least ten times. The chain uses TRBV20-1 and TRBJ2-1; TRBD2 aligns across 7 bases. The CDR3 sequence is 13 residues long. V gave up 3 bases and J gave up 2 bases; unmatched junction bases: 1. Germline assignment: CDR1 DFQATT and CDR2 SNEGSKA (reference sequence). The CDR3 nucleotides are TGCAGTGCTAGCGGGGGGACCTACAATGAGCAGTTCTTC. Protein sequence: CSASGGTYNEQFF.

There are many counts of this clonotype. This chain connects TRBV7-2 to TRBJ2-7; TRBD1 or TRBD2 may be the D gene (5 bases each). V dropped 5 bases and J dropped 3 bases, with 14 bases sitting between them. CDR1 is SGHTA, CDR2 FQGNSA, per germline. The length of the CDR3 is 14 residues. The CDR3 sequence: CASSPGTRIYEQYF. The CDR3 coding sequence is TGTGCCAGCAGCCCCGGGACCAGAATCTACGAGCAGTACTTC.

In this sample, this clonotype turned up a few times. The V gene is TRBV7-2, the J gene TRBJ2-2, with D possibly TRBD2 on 5 matching bases. V was pared by 4 bases and J by 2 bases, with 5 bases between. Germline CDR1 reads SGHTA; CDR2 reads FQGNSA. CDR3 length: 13 amino acids. The chain's CDR3 is CASSWTNTGELFF. The CDR3 DNA sequence: TGTGCCAGCAGCTGGACTAACACCGGGGAGCTGTTTTTT.

The chain uses TRBV29-1 and TRBJ1-2; perhaps TRBD1 as D (6 bases). There are 13 residues in the CDR3. The V gene's germline CDR1 is SQVTM and CDR2 ANQGSEA. Trimming removed 5 bases at V and 6 bases at J, with 16 bases between. The CDR3 nucleotides read TGCAGCGTTAATTACGGGGGGCGGAATGGCTACACCTTC. It translates to CSVNYGGRNGYTF.

The rearrangement links TRBV20-1 to TRBJ2-7; TRBD1 or TRBD2 may be the D gene (5 bases each). The CDR3 has 13 amino acids. V lost 7 bases and J lost 0, with 13 bases in between. The germline CDR1 and CDR2 sequences are DFQATT and SNEGSKA (reference sequence). The CDR3 protein is CSGGTGASYEQYF. The CDR3 nucleotides read TGCAGTGGGGGTACCGGGGCCTCCTACGAGCAGTACTTC.

This clonotype was detected ten times or more. The rearrangement links TRBV12-3 or TRBV12-4 to TRBJ1-2, with D perhaps TRBD1 (5 bases). V was clipped by 7 bases and J by 8 bases, with 20 bases between them. This CDR3 contains 14 residues. The CDR3 nucleotides read TGTGCCAGCAACCGAACTCCAGGGAGCAGCGGCTACACCTTC. Translating gives CASNRTPGSSGYTF.

This clonotype was detected only once. An end of the junction does not agree with germline; a read error may underlie this. V usage is TRBV10-3 and J usage is TRBJ2-4; TRBD2 matches 9 bases. The germline V gene encodes CDR1 ENHRY and CDR2 SYGVKD. This CDR3 has 13 amino acids. In DNA form, the CDR3 reads TGTGCCAGCGGGGGGGAGGCCAAAAACATTCAGCACTTC. Amino acid sequence: CASGGEAKNIQHF.

The table lists this clonotype with a few counts. The chain links TRBV20-1 to TRBJ2-7; 8 nucleotides match TRBD1. J was trimmed by 2 bases and V by 2 bases; bases with no gene match: 8. CDR3 size: 15 residues. The germline CDR1 and CDR2 sequences are DFQATT and SNEGSKA (reference sequence). CDR3 loop: CSARTQDREAYEQYF. In DNA form, the CDR3 reads TGCAGTGCTAGAACACAGGACAGGGAAGCCTACGAGCAGTACTTC.

The chain combines TRBV5-1 with TRBJ2-7; TRBD2 matches 11 bases. Germline trimming cut 4 bases from V and 7 bases from J; bases unmatched to any gene: 10. In germline, CDR1 is SGHRS, CDR2 YFSETQ. The CDR3 consists of 15 residues. CDR3 residues: CASSRTSGRRAEQYF. Written as DNA, the CDR3 is TGCGCCAGCAGCAGAACTAGCGGGAGACGGGCAGAGCAGTACTTC.

The chain employs TRBV12-3 or TRBV12-4 and TRBJ1-1; D is uncertain. This CDR3 is 16 amino acids long. V was shortened by 3 bases and J by 1 base, with 15 bases between the two germline ends. CDR3 loop: CASSFSKGKENTEAFF. The CDR3 DNA follows: TGTGCCAGCAGTTTCTCAAAGGGAAAGGAGAACACTGAAGCTTTCTTT.

V is TRBV7-9 and J is TRBJ2-7; no clear D gene. Germline-derived CDR1 and CDR2 are SEHNR and FQNEAQ (reference sequence). The CDR3 is 11 amino acids. The V and J ends lost 11 bases and 0 bases respectively, with 8 bases between them. CDR3 in amino acids: CAAVSSYEQYF. CDR3 DNA: TGTGCCGCGGTAAGCTCCTACGAGCAGTACTTC.

This clonotype has at least ten counts. The chain combines TRBV27 with TRBJ2-3; 10 nucleotides match TRBD2. The CDR3 runs to 16 residues. Germline trimming cut 7 bases from V and 1 base from J; bases unmatched to any gene: 8. Looked up from germline, CDR1 is MNHEY and CDR2 is SMNVEV (reference sequence). CDR3 in amino acids: CASTNPSGSGTDTQYF. The CDR3, as DNA: TGTGCCAGCACCAATCCTAGCGGGAGTGGCACAGATACGCAGTATTTT.

This clonotype was recorded many times. This rearrangement joins TRBV6-1 to TRBJ2-3; 14 bases match TRBD2. In germline, CDR1 is MNHNS, CDR2 SASEGT. J gave up 7 bases and V 6 bases, and 6 bases lay outside the gene matches. The CDR3 runs 15 residues. CDR3: CASSSGLAGDNTQYF. CDR3 bases: TGTGCCAGCAGCTCGGGACTAGCGGGAGATAATACGCAGTATTTT.

The V call is TRBV27, the J call TRBJ2-1; D unclear. This CDR3 has 15 amino acids. Germline V gene data show CDR1 as MNHEY and CDR2 as SMNVEV (reference sequence). Trimming stripped 7 bases from V and 4 bases from J, with 17 bases between. This CDR3 is CASKLAETTYNEQFF. The CDR3 DNA reads TGTGCCAGCAAACTCGCGGAGACAACATACAATGAGCAGTTCTTC.

The genes are TRBV10-3 and TRBJ2-1; D gene unclear. V gave up 3 bases and J gave up 2 bases, with 8 bases separating them. Germline CDR1 is ENHRY and CDR2 is SYGVKD. The CDR3 has 14 amino acids. This CDR3 is CAISDKVAYNEQFF. CDR3 nucleotides: TGTGCCATCAGTGATAAGGTAGCCTACAATGAGCAGTTCTTC.

This clonotype has a count of ten or more. The chain combines TRBV20-1 with TRBJ2-7; D uncertain. The CDR3 is made up of 12 amino acids. The V end was cut by 3 bases, the J end by 2 bases, with 8 bases between. Germline CDR1 reads DFQATT; CDR2 reads SNEGSKA (reference sequence). CDR3 nucleotides: TGCAGTGCTAGGGTTGGAACCTACGAGCAGTACTTC. Its protein product is CSARVGTYEQYF.

The sample holds many counts of this clonotype. The chain carries TRBV29-1 and TRBJ2-7; 9 bases are a match to TRBD2. Trimming took 4 bases from V and 4 from J; bases not matched to a gene: 5. The CDR3 loop spans 13 amino acids. The germline gives CDR1 SQVTM, CDR2 ANQGSEA. CDR3 sequence: CSVGRTSEYEQYF. The CDR3 nucleotides read TGCAGCGTTGGGAGGACTAGCGAGTACGAGCAGTACTTC.

This clonotype appeared many times. V is TRBV20-1 and J is TRBJ2-1; the match to TRBD2 covers 8 bases. With 3 bases clipped from V and 0 bases from J, the junction kept 10 bases outside the gene matches. Germline V gene lookup returns CDR1 DFQATT and CDR2 SNEGSKA (reference sequence). The CDR3 extends over 17 amino acids. CDR3 in amino acids: CSASAGGAPSSYNEQFF. Written as DNA, the CDR3 is TGCAGTGCTAGTGCGGGAGGCGCACCTAGCTCCTACAATGAGCAGTTCTTC.